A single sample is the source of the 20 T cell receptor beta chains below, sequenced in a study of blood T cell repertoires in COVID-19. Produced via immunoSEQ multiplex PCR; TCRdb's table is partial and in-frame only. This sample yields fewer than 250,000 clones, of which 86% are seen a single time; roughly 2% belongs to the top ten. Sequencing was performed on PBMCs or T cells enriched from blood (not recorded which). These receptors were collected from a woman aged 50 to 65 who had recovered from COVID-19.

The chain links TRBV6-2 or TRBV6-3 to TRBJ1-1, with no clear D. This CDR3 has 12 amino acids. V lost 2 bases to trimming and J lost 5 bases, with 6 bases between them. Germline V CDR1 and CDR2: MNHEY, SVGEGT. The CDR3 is CASSYLRTEAFF. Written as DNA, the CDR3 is TGTGCCAGCAGTTACCTGCGGACTGAAGCTTTCTTT.

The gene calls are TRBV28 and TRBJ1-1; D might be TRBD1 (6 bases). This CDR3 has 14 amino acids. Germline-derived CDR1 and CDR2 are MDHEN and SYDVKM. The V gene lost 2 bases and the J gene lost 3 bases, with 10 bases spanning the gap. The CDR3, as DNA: TGTGCCAGCAGTTTAAGGAACAGGGACACTGAAGCTTTCTTT. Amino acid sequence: CASSLRNRDTEAFF.

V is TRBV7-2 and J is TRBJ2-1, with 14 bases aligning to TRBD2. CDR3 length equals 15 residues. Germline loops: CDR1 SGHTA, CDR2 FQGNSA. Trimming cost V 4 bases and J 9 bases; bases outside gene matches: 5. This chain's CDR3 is CASSSTSGGGREQFF. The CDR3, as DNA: TGTGCCAGCAGCTCGACTAGCGGGGGGGGGCGTGAGCAGTTCTTC.

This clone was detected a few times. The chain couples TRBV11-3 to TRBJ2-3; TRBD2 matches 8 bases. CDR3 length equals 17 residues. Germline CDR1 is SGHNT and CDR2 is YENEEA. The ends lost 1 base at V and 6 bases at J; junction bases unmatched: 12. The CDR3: CASSLAIFSGGFDTQYF. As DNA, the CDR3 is TGTGCCAGCAGCTTAGCGATCTTCAGCGGGGGTTTCGATACGCAGTATTTT. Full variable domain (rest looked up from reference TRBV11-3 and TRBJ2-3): EAGVVQSPRYKIIEKKQPVAFWCNPISGHNTLYWYLQNLGQGPELLIRYENEEAVDDSQLPKDRFSAERLKGVDSTLKIQPAELGDSAVYLCASSLAIFSGGFDTQYFGPGTRLTVL.

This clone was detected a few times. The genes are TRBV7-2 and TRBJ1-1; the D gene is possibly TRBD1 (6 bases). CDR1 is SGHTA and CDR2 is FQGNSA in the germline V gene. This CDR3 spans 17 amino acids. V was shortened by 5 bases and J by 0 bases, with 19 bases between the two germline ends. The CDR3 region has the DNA TGTGCCAGCAGCACCCGCACAGGGTGGGGAATGAACACTGAAGCTTTCTTT. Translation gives CASSTRTGWGMNTEAFF.

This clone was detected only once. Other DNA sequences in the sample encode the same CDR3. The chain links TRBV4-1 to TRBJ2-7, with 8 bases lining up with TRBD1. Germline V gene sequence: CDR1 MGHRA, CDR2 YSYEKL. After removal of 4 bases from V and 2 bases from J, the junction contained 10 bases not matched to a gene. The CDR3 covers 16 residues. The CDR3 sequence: CASSRGQGQGAYEQYF. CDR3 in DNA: TGCGCCAGCAGCCGCGGACAGGGTCAGGGAGCCTACGAGCAGTACTTC.

DNA of the CDR3: TGTGCCACCAGCAGAGGCGCATCGACAGGGGCCCTCAATGAGCAGTTCTTC. Translation: CATSRGASTGALNEQFF. The V call is TRBV15, the J call TRBJ2-1; 8 bases match TRBD1. CDR1 LNHNV and CDR2 YYDKDF come from the germline V gene (reference sequence). The CDR3 extends over 17 amino acids. Trimming cost V 1 base and J 6 bases; bases outside gene matches: 11.

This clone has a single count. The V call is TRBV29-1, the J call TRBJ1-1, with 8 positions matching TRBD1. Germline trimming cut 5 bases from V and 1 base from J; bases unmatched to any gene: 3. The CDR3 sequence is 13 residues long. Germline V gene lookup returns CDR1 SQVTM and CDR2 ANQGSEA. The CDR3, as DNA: TGCAGCGTTTGGACAGGGTCGAACACTGAAGCTTTCTTT. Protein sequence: CSVWTGSNTEAFF.

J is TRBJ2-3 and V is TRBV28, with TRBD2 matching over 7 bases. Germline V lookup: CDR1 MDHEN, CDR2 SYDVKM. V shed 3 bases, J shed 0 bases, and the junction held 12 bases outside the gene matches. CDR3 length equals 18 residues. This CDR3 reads CASSLALLARKSTDTQYF. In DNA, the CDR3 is TGTGCCAGCAGTTTGGCCCTACTAGCGCGGAAAAGCACAGATACGCAGTATTTT.

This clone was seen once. This CDR3 is CASSMIDRRNQPQHF. As DNA, the CDR3 is TGTGCCAGTAGTATGATAGACAGGCGTAATCAGCCCCAGCATTTT. The genes are TRBV19 and TRBJ1-5, with D possibly TRBD1 on 6 matching bases. V gave up 3 bases and J gave up 4 bases, with 13 bases separating them. The CDR3 consists of 15 residues. CDR1 is LNHDA and CDR2 is SQIVND in the germline V gene (reference sequence).

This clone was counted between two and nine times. The CDR3 spells CASSQGPRVNQPQHF. The CDR3 DNA is TGTGCCAGCAGCCAAGGTCCCAGGGTAAATCAGCCCCAGCATTTT. V gene TRBV3-1 (or the pseudogene TRBV3-2) combines with J gene TRBJ1-5, with D perhaps TRBD1 (5 bases). V was shortened by 1 base and J by 4 bases, with 11 bases between the two germline ends. The CDR3 totals 15 residues. Germline V gene lookup returns CDR1 LGHDT and CDR2 YNNKEL (reference sequence).

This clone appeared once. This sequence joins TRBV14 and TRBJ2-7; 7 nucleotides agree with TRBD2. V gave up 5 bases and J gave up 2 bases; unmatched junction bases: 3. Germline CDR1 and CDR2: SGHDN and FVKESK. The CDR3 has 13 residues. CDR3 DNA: TGTGCCAGCAGCAAAAGCGGGGCCTACGAGCAGTACTTC. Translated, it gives CASSKSGAYEQYF.

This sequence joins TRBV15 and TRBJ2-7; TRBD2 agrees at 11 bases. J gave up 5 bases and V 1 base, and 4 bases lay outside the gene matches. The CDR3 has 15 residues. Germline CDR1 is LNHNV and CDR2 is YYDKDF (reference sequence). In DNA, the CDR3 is TGTGCCACCAGCAGAGTAGCGGGAGGGTGGGACGAGCAGTACTTC. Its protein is CATSRVAGGWDEQYF. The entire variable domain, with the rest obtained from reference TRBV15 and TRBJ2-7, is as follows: DAMVIQNPRYQVTQFGKPVTLSCSQTLNHNVMYWYQQKSSQAPKLLFHYYDKDFNNEADTPDNFQSRRPNTSFCFLDIRSPGLGDTAMYLCATSRVAGGWDEQYFGPGTRLTVT.

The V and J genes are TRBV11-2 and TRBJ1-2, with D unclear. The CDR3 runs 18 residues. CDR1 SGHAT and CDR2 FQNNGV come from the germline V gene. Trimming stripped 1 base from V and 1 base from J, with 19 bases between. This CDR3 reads CASSLVSRIRTINYGYTF. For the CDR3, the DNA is TGTGCCAGCAGCTTAGTTAGCCGGATTCGAACAATTAACTATGGCTACACCTTC.

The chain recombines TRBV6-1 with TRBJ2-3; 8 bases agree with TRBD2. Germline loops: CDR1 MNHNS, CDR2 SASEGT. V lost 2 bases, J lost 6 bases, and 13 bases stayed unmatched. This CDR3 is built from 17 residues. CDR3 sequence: CASSEPGLAGWVDTQYF. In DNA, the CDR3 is TGTGCCAGCAGTGAACCCGGATTAGCGGGATGGGTCGATACGCAGTATTTT.

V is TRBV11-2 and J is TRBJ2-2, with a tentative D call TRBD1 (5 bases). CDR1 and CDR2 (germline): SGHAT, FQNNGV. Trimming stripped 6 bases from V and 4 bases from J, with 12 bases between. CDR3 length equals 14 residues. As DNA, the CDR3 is TGTGCCAGCAGGATAACAGGATCCACCGGGGAGCTGTTTTTT. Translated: CASRITGSTGELFF. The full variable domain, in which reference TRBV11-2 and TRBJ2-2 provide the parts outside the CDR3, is EAGVAQSPRYKIIEKRQSVAFWCNPISGHATLYWYQQILGQGPKLLIQFQNNGVVDDSQLPKDRFSAERLKGVDSTLKIQPAKLEDSAVYLCASRITGSTGELFFGEGSRLTVL.

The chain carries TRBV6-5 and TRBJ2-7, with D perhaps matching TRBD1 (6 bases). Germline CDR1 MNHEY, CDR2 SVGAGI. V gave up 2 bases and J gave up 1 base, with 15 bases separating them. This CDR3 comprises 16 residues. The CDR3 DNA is TGTGCCAGCAGTTACGGCGGCAGGGGAGTATCCTACGAGCAGTACTTC. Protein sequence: CASSYGGRGVSYEQYF.

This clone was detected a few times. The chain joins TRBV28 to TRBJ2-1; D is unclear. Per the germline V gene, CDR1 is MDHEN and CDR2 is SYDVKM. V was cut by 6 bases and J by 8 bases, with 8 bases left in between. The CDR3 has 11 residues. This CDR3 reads CASRSRDEQFF. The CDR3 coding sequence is TGTGCCAGCAGGTCACGGGATGAGCAGTTCTTC. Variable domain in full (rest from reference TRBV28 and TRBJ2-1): DVKVTQSSRYLVKRTGEKVFLECVQDMDHENMFWYRQDPGLGLRLIYFSYDVKMKEKGDIPEGYSVSREKKERFSLILESASTNQTSMYLCASRSRDEQFFGPGTRLTVL.

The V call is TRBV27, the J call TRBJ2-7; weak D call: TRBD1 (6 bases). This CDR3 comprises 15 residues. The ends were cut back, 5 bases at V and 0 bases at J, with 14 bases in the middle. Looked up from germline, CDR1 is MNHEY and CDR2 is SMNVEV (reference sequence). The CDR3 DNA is TGTGCCAGCAGTCCCTCCGGGACACCCTCCTACGAGCAGTACTTC. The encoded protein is CASSPSGTPSYEQYF.

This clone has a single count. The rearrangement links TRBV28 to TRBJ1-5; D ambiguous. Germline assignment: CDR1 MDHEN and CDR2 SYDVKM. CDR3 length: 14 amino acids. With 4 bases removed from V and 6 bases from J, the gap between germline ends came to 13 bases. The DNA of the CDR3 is TGTGCCAGCAGTTCCCACCAAAGAGTTCAGCCCCAGCATTTT. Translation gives CASSSHQRVQPQHF.